These 32 T cell receptor beta chains share one sample of origin, sequenced in a study of radiotherapy plus CTLA-4 blockade in lung cancer. The table came from immunoSEQ multiplex PCR; TCRdb's copy has only in-frame clones and leaves some out. Of about 78,000 clones in the sample, around nine tenths are singletons; the top ten hold roughly 0.95%. Sequencing used peripheral blood, obtained from a patient treated with radiotherapy plus ipilimumab. These receptors were taken from a human donor with non-small cell lung cancer who had stable disease on radiotherapy plus ipilimumab.

The chain employs TRBV18 and TRBJ1-5; the match to TRBD1 covers 7 bases. Germline CDR1 reads KGHSH; CDR2 reads LQKENI. This CDR3 region has 18 residues. The ends lost 4 bases at V and 5 bases at J; junction bases unmatched: 17. In nucleotides, the CDR3 is TGTGCCAGCTCACGAGCTCGGCTCGGACAGGAAATTCATCAGCCCCAGCATTTT. The encoded protein is CASSRARLGQEIHQPQHF.

This clone was detected only once. The chain couples TRBV5-1 to TRBJ2-7, with a tentative D call TRBD2 (7 bases). Trimming shortened V by 2 bases and J by 3 bases, and 12 bases separated the two germline ends. CDR1 and CDR2 (germline): SGHRS, YFSETQ. The CDR3 has 14 residues. DNA for the CDR3: TGCGCCAGCAGCTTCCGGGGGGCGATCTACGAGCAGTACTTC. This sequence encodes CASSFRGAIYEQYF.

This clone has just one count. The chain combines TRBV21-1 with TRBJ1-5; the table's D call of TRBD1 was not tested on the DNA. TRBV21-1 is a documented pseudogene. This CDR3 is built from 15 residues. As DNA, the CDR3 is TGTGCCAGCAGCAAAGTCCAACAGAATAATCAGCCCCAGCATTTT. Its protein is CASSKVQQNNQPQHF.

This chain uses TRBV7-5 with TRBJ2-1; no DNA check was done on the table's D call, TRBD2. TRBV7-5 counts as a pseudogene. CDR3 length equals 14 residues. The CDR3, as DNA: TGTGTCAGAAGCTTAGCGGGACTGCACAATGAGCAGTTCTTC. Translation: CVRSLAGLHNEQFF.

V usage is TRBV5-1 and J usage is TRBJ1-2; TRBD1 matches at 7 bases. Germline values: CDR1 SGHRS, CDR2 YFSETQ. This CDR3 is built from 13 residues. V was clipped by 3 bases and J by 5 bases; unmatched bases: 4. In DNA form, the CDR3 reads TGCGCCAGCAGCTCCCGGGACAGTTATGGCTACACCTTC. This gives the protein CASSSRDSYGYTF.

The gene calls are TRBV6-6 and TRBJ2-3; 7 positions agree with TRBD2. The CDR3 totals 16 residues. With V trimmed by 2 bases and J by 2 bases, 7 bases remained unmatched. CDR1 is MNHNY, CDR2 SVGAGI, per germline (reference sequence). CDR3 DNA sequence: TGTGCCAGCAGTTACCCCAAAGGACTAGACACAGATACGCAGTATTTT. Translating it yields CASSYPKGLDTDTQYF.

J is TRBJ2-5 and V is TRBV5-1; TRBD2 might be the D (7 bases). Per the germline V gene, CDR1 is SGHRS and CDR2 is YFSETQ. Trimming took 6 bases from V and 2 from J, leaving 17 bases between them. The CDR3 has 15 amino acids. This chain's CDR3 is CASKSGGGQQETQYF. The CDR3 DNA is TGCGCCAGCAAGTCGGGCGGGGGACAACAAGAGACCCAGTACTTC.

The chain has TRBV28 and TRBJ2-2; possible D gene TRBD1, 5 bases. The CDR3 consists of 15 residues. V was shortened by 2 bases and J by 2 bases, with 9 bases between the two germline ends. Looked up from germline, CDR1 is MDHEN and CDR2 is SYDVKM. The CDR3 sequence is CASSLTGANTGELFF. In DNA form, the CDR3 reads TGTGCCAGCAGTTTAACAGGAGCTAACACCGGGGAGCTGTTTTTT. Combining the CDR3 with reference TRBV28 and TRBJ2-2 gives the whole variable domain DVKVTQSSRYLVKRTGEKVFLECVQDMDHENMFWYRQDPGLGLRLIYFSYDVKMKEKGDIPEGYSVSREKKERFSLILESASTNQTSMYLCASSLTGANTGELFFGEGSRLTVL.

This clone was seen only a few times. V usage is TRBV10-1 and J usage is TRBJ1-1; a weak D match, TRBD1 (5 bases). Germline loops: CDR1 WNHNN, CDR2 SYGVQD (reference sequence). The CDR3 contains 11 residues. The V gene lost 6 bases and the J gene lost 10 bases, with 12 bases spanning the gap. CDR3 amino acids: CASRDQGTAFF. CDR3 nucleotides: TGCGCCAGCAGGGATCAGGGAACAGCTTTCTTT.

The chain joins TRBV27 to TRBJ2-4, with D uncertain. V was trimmed by 2 bases and J by 6 bases, leaving 8 bases between them. The germline gives CDR1 MNHEY, CDR2 SMNVEV (reference sequence). The CDR3 contains 13 residues. The DNA of the CDR3 is TGTGCCAGCAGTTTAGGGCTAGGAAACATTCAGTACTTC. This gives the protein CASSLGLGNIQYF.

The genes are TRBV5-1 and TRBJ2-3; D unclear. Trimming stripped 0 bases from V and 8 bases from J, with 10 bases between. The V gene's germline CDR1 is SGHRS and CDR2 YFSETQ. This CDR3 comprises 13 residues. Written as DNA, the CDR3 is TGCGCCAGCAGCTTGGAAGGGTTAGGTACGCAGTATTTT. Translated: CASSLEGLGTQYF.

This clone showed up just a few times. This chain links TRBV9 with TRBJ2-7; TRBD2 aligns across 13 bases. CDR1 SGDLS and CDR2 YYNGEE come from the germline V gene. V lost 4 bases, J lost 0 bases, and 4 bases stayed unmatched. The CDR3 extends over 16 amino acids. The CDR3 DNA follows: TGTGCCAGCAGCTCGGGACTAGCGGGGAGCTCCTACGAGCAGTACTTC. It is translated as CASSSGLAGSSYEQYF.

This clone has just a few counts. The rearrangement uses TRBV15 and TRBJ1-3; 8 bases fit TRBD1. After removal of 8 bases from V and 0 bases from J, the junction contained 12 bases not matched to a gene. This CDR3 is 17 amino acids long. Germline loops: CDR1 LNHNV, CDR2 YYDKDF (reference sequence). The DNA for the CDR3 is TGTGCCACCGCCAGGGGGCAGACGAGCCTCTCTGGAAACACCATATATTTT. Translation gives CATARGQTSLSGNTIYF. The full variable domain, completed using reference TRBV15 and TRBJ1-3, is DAMVIQNPRYQVTQFGKPVTLSCSQTLNHNVMYWYQQKSSQAPKLLFHYYDKDFNNEADTPDNFQSRRPNTSFCFLDIRSPGLGDTAMYLCATARGQTSLSGNTIYFGEGSWLTVV.

The chain joins TRBV5-1 to TRBJ1-2; D remains ambiguous. The CDR3 is 11 residues long. Germline CDR1 is SGHRS and CDR2 is YFSETQ. V lost 0 bases to trimming and J lost 8 bases, with 5 bases between them. CDR3 coding DNA: TGCGCCAGCAGCTTGGTTTGGGGCTACACCTTC. This gives the protein CASSLVWGYTF.

A single count supports this clone. This chain uses TRBV4-1 with TRBJ1-2; D possibly corresponds to TRBD1 (6 bases). The germline CDR1 and CDR2 sequences are MGHRA and YSYEKL. The V end was cut by 4 bases, the J end by 1 base, with 13 bases between. This CDR3 is built from 15 residues. The chain's CDR3 is CASSPGTSVNYGYTF. As DNA, the CDR3 is TGCGCCAGCAGCCCCGGGACAAGCGTTAACTATGGCTACACCTTC.

This chain connects TRBV10-2 to TRBJ1-6, with no clear D. The germline V and J ends were trimmed by 7 bases and 7 bases, with 11 bases remaining between them. CDR1 and CDR2 (germline): WSHSY, SAAADI. The CDR3 totals 13 residues. The CDR3 DNA is TGCGCCAGCATGGAGAGAGTGAATTCACCCCTCCACTTT. Encoded protein: CASMERVNSPLHF.

The chain employs TRBV5-7 and TRBJ2-7; D possibly corresponds to TRBD1 (6 bases). TRBV5-7 is an ORF; its function is uncertain. The CDR3 loop spans 15 amino acids. V shed 0 bases and J shed 4 bases, with 14 bases lying between them. The CDR3 sequence is CASSLAGTPRYEQYF. CDR3 sequence (DNA): TGTGCCAGCAGCTTGGCCGGGACACCCAGGTACGAGCAGTACTTC.

The genes are TRBV2 and TRBJ2-6; TRBD1 matches 7 bases. The CDR3 has 15 amino acids. Germline V CDR1 and CDR2: SNHLY, FYNNEI. V gave up 11 bases and J gave up 1 base; unmatched junction bases: 8. CDR3 loop: CAGTVEFSGANVLTF. CDR3 DNA sequence: TGTGCCGGGACAGTAGAATTTTCTGGGGCCAACGTCCTGACTTTC. The variable domain in full, with the rest retrieved from reference TRBV2 and TRBJ2-6, is EPEVTQTPSHQVTQMGQEVILRCVPISNHLYFYWYRQILGQKVEFLVSFYNNEISEKSEIFDDQFSVERPDGSNFTLKIRSTKLEDSAMYFCAGTVEFSGANVLTFGAGSRLTVL.

The chain is built from TRBV30 and TRBJ1-6; D gene unclear. V was pared by 3 bases and J by 7 bases, with 13 bases between. Germline V gives CDR1 GTSNPN, CDR2 SVGIG (reference sequence). The CDR3 contains 14 residues. In DNA form, the CDR3 reads TGTGCCTGGAGCGCGGACCTAGGAAATTCACCCCTCCACTTT. It is translated as CAWSADLGNSPLHF.

The chain links TRBV1 to TRBJ2-6; TRBD1, as called in the table, went unchecked against the DNA. TRBV1 constitutes a pseudogene. The CDR3 is made up of 18 amino acids. The CDR3 protein is CTSSGQGCAQSRANVLTF. The CDR3 region has the DNA TGCACCAGCAGCGGTCAGGGTTGTGCACAAAGTCGGGCCAACGTCCTGACTTTC.

V is TRBV4-1 and J is TRBJ2-1; TRBD2 matches at 7 bases. Germline trimming cut 5 bases from V and 4 bases from J; bases unmatched to any gene: 8. This CDR3 is built from 15 residues. The V gene's germline CDR1 is MGHRA and CDR2 YSYEKL. The DNA for the CDR3 is TGCGCCAGCAGCGGGTTTGAGCGGGGATACAATGAGCAGTTCTTC. Encoded protein: CASSGFERGYNEQFF.

This clone occurred once. The V call is TRBV6-1, the J call TRBJ2-2, with TRBD1 matching over 7 bases. The ends lost 4 bases at V and 1 base at J; junction bases unmatched: 3. Per the germline V gene, CDR1 is MNHNS and CDR2 is SASEGT. This CDR3 has 15 residues. The CDR3 DNA reads as TGTGCCAGCAGTGTAAGACAGGGGAACACCGGGGAGCTGTTTTTT. Residues: CASSVRQGNTGELFF.

This sequence joins TRBV6-5 and TRBJ1-3, with no clear D. Germline-derived CDR1 and CDR2 are MNHEY and SVGAGI. Trimming took 2 bases from V and 0 from J, leaving 8 bases between them. This CDR3 has 15 residues. CDR3: CASSYQAASGNTIYF. In DNA form, the CDR3 reads TGTGCCAGCAGTTACCAGGCAGCCTCTGGAAACACCATATATTTT.

This clone was detected a few times. This chain connects TRBV27 to TRBJ2-4; the D gene is possibly TRBD2 (6 bases). Germline CDR1 and CDR2: MNHEY and SMNVEV (reference sequence). V was shortened by 8 bases and J by 9 bases, with 29 bases between the two germline ends. The CDR3 has 17 amino acids. CDR3 loop: CASGLRGQAGVLVIQYF. The CDR3 DNA reads as TGTGCCAGCGGCCTGAGGGGCCAAGCGGGCGTTTTAGTCATTCAGTACTTC.

The chain has TRBV6-1 and TRBJ2-1, with 8 bases fitting TRBD1. There are 16 residues in the CDR3. Trimming removed 4 bases from V and 8 bases from J; junction bases left unmatched: 13. Per the germline V gene, CDR1 is MNHNS and CDR2 is SASEGT. DNA of the CDR3: TGTGCCAGCAGTGTCCTGACAGGGGCGAAACTCGATGAGCAGTTCTTC. This encodes CASSVLTGAKLDEQFF.

This chain uses TRBV27 with TRBJ2-5, with D perhaps matching TRBD1 (5 bases). CDR1 is MNHEY, CDR2 SMNVEV, per germline (reference sequence). The CDR3 runs to 15 residues. Trimming took off 0 bases at V and 5 bases at J, with 13 bases between the two ends. CDR3 coding DNA: TGTGCCAGCAGTTTATCAGGCAGGGTCGAGGAGACCCAGTACTTC. Translating gives CASSLSGRVEETQYF.

The chain links TRBV5-1 to TRBJ2-1; 7 positions match TRBD2. CDR3 length: 15 amino acids. CDR1 and CDR2 (germline): SGHRS, YFSETQ. The junction had 11 bases not matched to a gene; V was cut back by 3 bases and J by 8 bases. As DNA, the CDR3 is TGCGCCAGCAGCTCCGGGGAAGCGGGGCGGCATGAGCAGTTCTTC. Protein sequence: CASSSGEAGRHEQFF.

Concerning this clone itself: The sample holds other DNA sequences that translate to the same CDR3. V is TRBV20-1 and J is TRBJ2-5; D not certain. The CDR3 is 11 residues long. V lost 2 bases and J 5 bases, leaving 6 bases between the germline ends. The V gene's germline CDR1 is DFQATT and CDR2 SNEGSKA (reference sequence). The CDR3 reads CSARPGETQYF. CDR3 sequence (DNA): TGCAGTGCTAGACCTGGGGAGACCCAGTACTTC.

This sequence joins TRBV5-4 and TRBJ2-7, with 8 bases lining up with TRBD1. Germline trimming cut 4 bases from V and 3 bases from J; bases unmatched to any gene: 9. Germline values: CDR1 SGHNT, CDR2 YYREEE (reference sequence). This CDR3 has 15 residues. CDR3 in amino acids: CASSSTGTGVYEQYF. The CDR3 nucleotides read TGTGCCAGCAGCAGCACCGGGACAGGAGTCTACGAGCAGTACTTC.

The genes are TRBV7-6 and TRBJ2-6; no definite D call. The length of the CDR3 is 15 residues. CDR1 is SGHVS, CDR2 FNYEAQ, per germline. V lost 4 bases and J 1 base, leaving 8 bases between the germline ends. The CDR3 DNA reads TGTGCCAGCAGCTACTCTGGGTCTGGGGCCAACGTCCTGACTTTC. Translated, it gives CASSYSGSGANVLTF.

The chain carries TRBV6-1 and TRBJ1-6; 9 bases fit TRBD1. CDR1 and CDR2 from the germline V gene are MNHNS and SASEGT. The CDR3 has 16 residues. V lost 2 bases to trimming and J lost 9 bases; unmatched junction nucleotides: 8. The CDR3 DNA is TGTGCCAGCAGTGAACTTGGACAGGGGAACGGTTCACCCCTCCACTTT. It translates to CASSELGQGNGSPLHF.

This chain links TRBV5-1 with TRBJ1-3; no clear D gene. In germline, CDR1 is SGHRS, CDR2 YFSETQ. CDR3 length: 15 residues. The V and J ends lost 3 bases and 3 bases respectively, with 13 bases between them. The CDR3 sequence is CASSSFSDRGNTIYF. CDR3 in DNA: TGCGCCAGCAGCTCCTTTTCAGACCGTGGAAACACCATATATTTT.